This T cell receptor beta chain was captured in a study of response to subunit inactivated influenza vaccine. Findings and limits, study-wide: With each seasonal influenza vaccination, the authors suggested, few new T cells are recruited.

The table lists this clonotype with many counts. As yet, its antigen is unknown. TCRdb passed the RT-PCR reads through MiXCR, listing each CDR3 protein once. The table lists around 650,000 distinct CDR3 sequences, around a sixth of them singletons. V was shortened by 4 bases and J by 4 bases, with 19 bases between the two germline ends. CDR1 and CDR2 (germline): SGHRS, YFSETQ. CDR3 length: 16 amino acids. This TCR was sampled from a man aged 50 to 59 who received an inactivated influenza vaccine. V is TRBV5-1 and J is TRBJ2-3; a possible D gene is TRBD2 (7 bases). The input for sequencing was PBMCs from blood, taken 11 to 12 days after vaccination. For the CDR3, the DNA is TGCGCCAGCAGCCCACGGTCCCGGGGGGCAGCAGATACGCAGTATTTT. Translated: CASSPRSRGAADTQYF.